A selection of T cell receptor beta chains follows, all from one sample in a study of T cell clonotyping in hematopoietic cell transplantation. Produced via immunoSEQ multiplex PCR; TCRdb's table is partial and in-frame only. This sample has approximately 20,000 clones, with roughly 88% found just once. The sample was peripheral blood mononuclear cells, taken before stem cell transplant. The receptors were gathered from a man aged 45-60 years with acute myeloid leukemia. Some clones in this sample may be carry-over from other donors' samples. CDR3s include the opening cysteine and the closing phenylalanine or tryptophan. The D gene is left open where the match is weak. Expanded clones get a size class; other rows say once, few or many, or leave the size out.

.	TRBV5-1	.	TRBJ1-1	TGCGCCAGCAGAATGGGGGAAAACACTGAAGCTTTCTTT	CASRMGENTEAFF
.	TRBV28	.	TRBJ2-6	TGTGCCAGCAGTTTATTTTCGTTTTCTGGGGCCAACGTCCTGACTTTC	CASSLFSFSGANVLTF
.	TRBV6-5	TRBD2	TRBJ2-3	TGTGCCAGCAGGGGGGCGGGGGGTCAAGATACGCAGTATTTT	CASRGAGGQDTQYF
once	TRBV5-5	.	TRBJ1-5	TGTGCCAGCAGCTCGACGGACCACCCGAGGCAGCCCCAGCATTTT	CASSSTDHPRQPQHF
.	TRBV16	.	TRBJ2-1	TGTGCCAGCAGCCAGGGTTTGGGAGATGGGCAGTTCTTC	CASSQGLGDGQFF
.	TRBV28	.	TRBJ2-2	TGTGCCAGCAGTTTAGATTCTCCGGGCGTCTACACCGGGGAGCTGTTTTTT	CASSLDSPGVYTGELFF
.	TRBV7-2	.	TRBJ1-5	TGTGCCAGCAGCCCCTGGACCAGCGGGCAGCCCCAGCATTTT	CASSPWTSGQPQHF
.	TRBV28	.	TRBJ1-2	TGTGCCAGCAGTTCCTCGGGCCGGTCCTTGGGCTACACCTTC	CASSSSGRSLGYTF
.	TRBV11-2	.	TRBJ2-5	TGTGCCAGCAGCTTAGATTCGGTCACGGAGACCCAGTACTTC	CASSLDSVTETQYF
.	TRBV25-1	TRBD1	TRBJ2-1	TGTGCCAGCAGTGGAGACAGGGGATACAATGAGCAGTTCTTC	CASSGDRGYNEQFF
.	TRBV5-1	TRBD2	TRBJ2-5	TGCGCCAGCAGCACCAGCCCGACGCGGGGGGAGGAGACCCAGTACTTC	CASSTSPTRGEETQYF
once	TRBV4-1	.	TRBJ1-2	TGCGCCAGCAGCCAGGCGCAGGGTAGCTATGGCTACACCTTC	CASSQAQGSYGYTF
.	TRBV9	.	TRBJ1-4	TGTGCCAGCAGCGTAGATGCTCGGGTTAATGAAAAACTGTTTTTT	CASSVDARVNEKLFF
.	TRBV4-2	TRBD2	TRBJ2-3	TGTGCCAGCAGCCAAGATAATAGCGGGAGCACAGATACGCAGTATTTT	CASSQDNSGSTDTQYF
.	TRBV5-5	.	TRBJ1-5	TGTGCCAGCAGCTGGGGGGACCGAGGCGTCCAGCCCCAGCATTTT	CASSWGDRGVQPQHF
.	TRBV4-1	.	TRBJ2-7	TGCGCCAGCAGCCCCCAGGGTGTTGGGTACGAGCAGTACTTC	CASSPQGVGYEQYF
.	TRBV7-6	.	TRBJ2-2	TGTGCCACCACACGTGGGAGAAGAAGCACCGGGGAGCTGTTTTTT	CATTRGRRSTGELFF
.	TRBV11-2	.	TRBJ1-1	TGTGCCAGCAGCTTGGGGGGGCCCACTGAAGCTTTCTTT	CASSLGGPTEAFF
.	TRBV9	.	TRBJ1-1	TGTGCCAGCAGCAGACGGGGACCTACCATGAACACTGAAGCTTTCTTT	CASSRRGPTMNTEAFF
.	TRBV2	TRBD1	TRBJ2-1	TGTGCCAGCAGTGATTGGCAGGGGGAGACCAATGAGCAGTTCTTC	CASSDWQGETNEQFF
.	TRBV10-1	.	TRBJ2-2	TGCGCCAGCAGTGCTGGTCTTATGGGGTCATCTACCAACACCGGGGAGCTGTTTTTT	CASSAGLMGSSTNTGELFF
.	TRBV7-8	.	TRBJ2-2	TGTGCCAGCAGGCCAACTCGGACCGTGAACACCGGGGAGCTGTTTTTT	CASRPTRTVNTGELFF
.	TRBV28	.	TRBJ2-4	TGTGCCAGCAGCCGGAGGCTAGCCAAAAACATTCAGTACTTC	CASSRRLAKNIQYF
.	TRBV6-5	.	TRBJ2-2	TGTGCCAGCAGTTATACGGGGCGCGCCGGGGAGCTGTTTTTT	CASSYTGRAGELFF
.	TRBV4-3	TRBD1	TRBJ1-2	TGCGCCAGCAGCCAAGTTACAGGGGGACACTATGGCTACACCTTC	CASSQVTGGHYGYTF
.	TRBV9	TRBD1	TRBJ2-5	TGTGCCAGCAGCATCGGGACAGAAGAGACCCAGTACTTC	CASSIGTEETQYF
once	TRBV6-5	.	TRBJ1-1	TGTGCCAGCAGTTACCACGGCAGGAGGGGTGAAGCTTTCTTT	CASSYHGRRGEAFF
.	TRBV15	.	TRBJ1-1	TGTGCCACCAGCAGAGATTGGAGCGACACTGAAGCTTTCTTT	CATSRDWSDTEAFF
.	TRBV10-1	.	TRBJ1-6	TGCGCCAGCAGTGAGCAACGTAATTCACCCCTCCACTTT	CASSEQRNSPLHF
few	TRBV6-5	TRBD1	TRBJ1-2	TGTGCCAGCAGTTACTCGAGCTACGCGGACAGGGATGGCTACACCTTC	CASSYSSYADRDGYTF
.	TRBV5-4	TRBD1	TRBJ2-1	TGTGCCAGCAGCTTTTACAGGGGGCAGGGTGAGCAGTTCTTC	CASSFYRGQGEQFF
.	TRBV6-5	TRBD1	TRBJ1-1	TGTGCCAGCAGTTACGATTCGGGACAGGGCACTGAAGCTTTCTTT	CASSYDSGQGTEAFF
.	TRBV28	.	TRBJ2-2	TGTGCCAGCGAAAAGGCCAATGGGGGCGGGGAGCTGTTTTTT	CASEKANGGGELFF
.	TRBV7-8	TRBD1	TRBJ1-5	TGTGCCAGCAGCTTAGAAGACAGGGCCTACAATCAGCCCCAGCATTTT	CASSLEDRAYNQPQHF
.	TRBV7-9	.	TRBJ1-2	TGTGCCAGCAGCTTAGCGGGGACCTCTGATGGCTACACCTTC	CASSLAGTSDGYTF
.	TRBV19	.	TRBJ1-2	TGTGCCAGTAGTATAGGGGCCAAGGGCTACACCTTC	CASSIGAKGYTF
.	TRBV29-1	.	TRBJ1-1	TGCAGCGTTTGGACATATGCGAACACTGAAGCTTTCTTT	CSVWTYANTEAFF
.	TRBV9	TRBD2	TRBJ2-2	TGTGCCAGCAGCGTAGGACTAGCAAGTTACACCGGGGAGCTGTTTTTT	CASSVGLASYTGELFF
.	TRBV5-1	TRBD1	TRBJ1-1	TGCGCCAGCGGCGGGACAGCGGGCACTGAAGCTTTCTTT	CASGGTAGTEAFF
.	TRBV28	TRBD1	TRBJ2-7	TGTGCCAGCACAACAAGGACAGGCTACGAGCAGTACTTC	CASTTRTGYEQYF
.	TRBV6-6	.	TRBJ1-2	TGTGCCAGCAGACCCGCCGACGAAAACTATGGCTACACCTTC	CASRPADENYGYTF
.	TRBV7-9	.	TRBJ2-3	TGTGCCAGCAGCTTAGGGATCGGGAGCCCTAGCACAGATACGCAGTATTTT	CASSLGIGSPSTDTQYF
.	TRBV4-1	TRBD1	TRBJ1-5	TGCGCCAGCAGCTTGAGACAGGGGCAGCCCCAGCATTTT	CASSLRQGQPQHF
.	TRBV2	.	TRBJ2-1	TGTGCCAGCAGTGCCCGGCCCTACAATGAGCAGTTCTTC	CASSARPYNEQFF
few	TRBV6-1	.	TRBJ1-2	TGTGCCAGCACGCGGGGGGAGGAGTATGGCTACACCTTC	CASTRGEEYGYTF
.	TRBV5-1	TRBD1	TRBJ2-1	TGCGCCAGCAGCCTCGGGACAGGGGAATACAATGAGCAGTTCTTC	CASSLGTGEYNEQFF
.	TRBV7-2	TRBD2	TRBJ2-1	TGTGCCAGCAGAAAGACTAGCGGGGGGGCCCGTGAGCAGTTCTTC	CASRKTSGGAREQFF
.	TRBV2	.	TRBJ2-3	TGTGCCAGCAGTGAACGCGTAGCAGGGAGTACGCAGTATTTT	CASSERVAGSTQYF
once	TRBV7-6	.	TRBJ1-4	TGTGCCAGCAGCTCCCAGGGTTCAACTAATGAAAAACTGTTTTTT	CASSSQGSTNEKLFF